Below are 4 T cell receptor beta chains sequenced from a single sample in a study of blood T cell repertoires in COVID-19. The table came from immunoSEQ multiplex PCR; TCRdb's copy has only in-frame clones and leaves some out. This table has 250,000 to 350,000 clones, 70% to 90% appearing once. The sequenced sample was PBMCs or T cells enriched from blood (not recorded which). The receptors stem from a woman in her twenties or thirties who had recovered from COVID-19.

The rearrangement links TRBV7-8 to TRBJ1-1, with TRBD1 matching over 7 bases. V lost 6 bases and J lost 8; bases outside the gene matches: 9. This CDR3 has 13 amino acids. The V gene's germline CDR1 is SGHVS and CDR2 FQNEAQ. CDR3 sequence: CASRSRGDSEAFF. In DNA form, the CDR3 reads TGTGCCAGCAGGTCCAGGGGGGATTCCGAAGCTTTCTTT. Looking up the rest from reference TRBV7-8 and TRBJ1-1 gives the full variable domain: GAGVSQSPRYKVAKRGQDVALRCDPISGHVSLFWYQQALGQGPEFLTYFQNEAQLDKSGLPSDRFFAERPEGSVSTLKIQRTQQEDSAVYLCASRSRGDSEAFFGQGTRLTVV.

This chain connects TRBV11-3 to TRBJ2-3, with TRBD2 identical over 8 bases. The CDR3 consists of 15 residues. Germline trimming cut 5 bases from V and 5 bases from J; bases unmatched to any gene: 9. Germline V lookup: CDR1 SGHNT, CDR2 YENEEA. This chain's CDR3 is CASSLSPGGGDTQYF. The DNA of the CDR3 is TGTGCCAGCAGCCTCTCGCCGGGGGGGGGAGATACGCAGTATTTT.

The V call is TRBV24-1, the J call TRBJ2-3; TRBD1 matches 7 bases. With 7 bases clipped from V and 2 bases from J, the junction kept 11 bases outside the gene matches. This CDR3 comprises 16 residues. Germline V gives CDR1 KGHDR, CDR2 SFDVKD. The CDR3 sequence: CATSQTGFGITDTQYF. The DNA of the CDR3 is TGTGCCACCAGCCAGACAGGGTTTGGGATCACAGATACGCAGTATTTT.

This chain links TRBV7-6 with TRBJ2-7; D is ambiguous. Trimming removed 0 bases from V and 5 bases from J, with 8 bases in between. The CDR3 totals 13 residues. Germline values: CDR1 SGHVS, CDR2 FNYEAQ. The CDR3 loop is CASSLAQRDEQYF. Written as DNA, the CDR3 is TGTGCCAGCAGCTTAGCGCAACGGGACGAGCAGTACTTC.